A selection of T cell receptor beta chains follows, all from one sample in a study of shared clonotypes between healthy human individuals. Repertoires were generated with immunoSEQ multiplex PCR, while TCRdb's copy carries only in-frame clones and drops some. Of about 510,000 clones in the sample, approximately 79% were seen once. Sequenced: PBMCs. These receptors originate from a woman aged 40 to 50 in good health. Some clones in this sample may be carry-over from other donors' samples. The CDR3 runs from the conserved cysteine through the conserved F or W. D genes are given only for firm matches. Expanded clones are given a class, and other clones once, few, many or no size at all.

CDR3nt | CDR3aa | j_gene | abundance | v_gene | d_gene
TGTGCCAGCTCACCACCGAATCACAGGGAGTTAGGCTACGAGCAGTACTTC | CASSPPNHRELGYEQYF | TRBJ2-7 | - | TRBV18 | -
TGTGCCAGCTCACCCGCCGGGACAAATGAAAAACTGTTTTTT | CASSPAGTNEKLFF | TRBJ1-4 | - | TRBV18 | -
TGTGCCAGCAGCTTAGCGCCAACAGGGATTAGCAATCAGCCCCAGCATTTT | CASSLAPTGISNQPQHF | TRBJ1-5 | - | TRBV7-8 | -
TGTGCCTCGGTCCCTCTGGAGACAGGGGTCAAGCAGTTCTTC | CASVPLETGVKQFF | TRBJ2-1 | - | TRBV30 | TRBD1
TGTGCCAGCTCACCACGACAGGGGGTTGGGGAGCAGTACTTC | CASSPRQGVGEQYF | TRBJ2-7 | - | TRBV18 | TRBD1
TGTGCCAGCCGACTAGGGACGGGGGAGCTGTTTTTT | CASRLGTGELFF | TRBJ2-2 | - | TRBV2 | -
TGTGCCAGCTCAACCTCGACAGAGTCCTACGAGCAGTACTTC | CASSTSTESYEQYF | TRBJ2-7 | - | TRBV18 | -
TGTGCCATCAGTGGGGGGGCCGATAGCACAGATACGCAGTATTTT | CAISGGADSTDTQYF | TRBJ2-3 | - | TRBV10-3 | -
TGTGCCAGCGGGGGAATCAGAGGGTATGGCTACACCTTC | CASGGIRGYGYTF | TRBJ1-2 | once | TRBV6-5 | -
TGTGCCAGCAGCCCAGGTGGGGTTTCGGATGGCTACACCTTC | CASSPGGVSDGYTF | TRBJ1-2 | - | TRBV6-5 | -
TGCGCCAGCAGCTTGTCCGGGACAGGGGGCTGGAACACTGAAGCTTTCTTT | CASSLSGTGGWNTEAFF | TRBJ1-1 | once | TRBV5-1 | TRBD1
TGTGCCAGCAGCGCGCCGGGCAGGGGATCCGAAGCTTTCTTT | CASSAPGRGSEAFF | TRBJ1-1 | - | TRBV5-5 | -
TGTGCCACCGACGGACAGGGAACCGGGGAGCTGTTTTTT | CATDGQGTGELFF | TRBJ2-2 | - | TRBV6-1 | TRBD1
TGTGCCAGCAGCTTTGGGCAGGGGGCAGTTACCGGGGAGCTGTTTTTT | CASSFGQGAVTGELFF | TRBJ2-2 | many | TRBV5-5 | TRBD1
TGTGCCAGTAGTAACCCCCGGACAGGGCCCGGGGAGCTGTTTTTT | CASSNPRTGPGELFF | TRBJ2-2 | - | TRBV19 | TRBD1
TGTGCCAGCTCTGACGCGCGGTGGGATCAGCCCCAGCATTTT | CASSDARWDQPQHF | TRBJ1-5 | - | TRBV18 | -
TGTGCCAGCAGCTCCCGGTCAGGGGGGAGTCAGCCCCAGCATTTT | CASSSRSGGSQPQHF | TRBJ1-5 | - | TRBV7-2 | TRBD1
TGTGCCAGCAGCTTAGCGGGAGGTTACAATGAGCAGTTCTTC | CASSLAGGYNEQFF | TRBJ2-1 | - | TRBV7-8 | -
TGTGCCATCAGTGACTTACCGGGACAGGGGTTGCAGTACTTC | CAISDLPGQGLQYF | TRBJ2-4 | many | TRBV10-3 | TRBD1
TGTGCCAGCAGTGAAGGGCGGGAGATCGACGAGCAGTACTTC | CASSEGREIDEQYF | TRBJ2-7 | - | TRBV6-1 | TRBD2
TGTGCCAGTACCGCGGGACAGGGAACTACTCGGCCCCAGCATTTT | CASTAGQGTTRPQHF | TRBJ1-5 | - | TRBV28 | TRBD1
TGTGCCAGCAGCTTAGGTCTAGCGGGAGCCCACGGGGAGCTGTTTTTT | CASSLGLAGAHGELFF | TRBJ2-2 | few | TRBV7-3 | TRBD2
TGTGCCAGCAGCTCCGGGACAGCACCTAATGAAAAACTGTTTTTT | CASSSGTAPNEKLFF | TRBJ1-4 | - | TRBV7-2 | TRBD1
TGTGCCAGCCGAGACCGGGCAGGTGCCAAAAACATTCAGTACTTC | CASRDRAGAKNIQYF | TRBJ2-4 | - | TRBV11-2 | -
TGCGCCAGCAGCCGAGAGGGCCAGTATGAGCAGTTCTTC | CASSREGQYEQFF | TRBJ2-1 | - | TRBV5-1 | -
TGTGCCAGCAGTCCTAATCCACCGGGACTAGGGGGCGAGCAGTACTTC | CASSPNPPGLGGEQYF | TRBJ2-7 | - | TRBV7-3 | TRBD2
TGTGCCAGCAGGGACAGGGGTGGGAACACTGAAGCTTTCTTT | CASRDRGGNTEAFF | TRBJ1-1 | - | TRBV6-6 | TRBD1
TGTGCCAGCAGCGGGGGAACTAGCAGAGAGACCCAGTACTTC | CASSGGTSRETQYF | TRBJ2-5 | many | TRBV5-4 | -
TGTGCCAGCAGACGACCAGGGACAGGGGACTACGAGCAGTACTTC | CASRRPGTGDYEQYF | TRBJ2-7 | - | TRBV11-2 | TRBD1
TGTGCCAGCAGCTCCACGACAGGAAGAGAGACCCAGTACTTC | CASSSTTGRETQYF | TRBJ2-5 | few | TRBV9 | -
TGTGCCAGCAGGGATGGACTAGCGTACGAGCAGTACTTC | CASRDGLAYEQYF | TRBJ2-7 | - | TRBV2 | TRBD2
TGTGCCAGCAGCCAAGAGGTGCTAGCGGGAGGGCCTGGAGCAGATACGCAGTATTTT | CASSQEVLAGGPGADTQYF | TRBJ2-3 | - | TRBV4-2 | TRBD2